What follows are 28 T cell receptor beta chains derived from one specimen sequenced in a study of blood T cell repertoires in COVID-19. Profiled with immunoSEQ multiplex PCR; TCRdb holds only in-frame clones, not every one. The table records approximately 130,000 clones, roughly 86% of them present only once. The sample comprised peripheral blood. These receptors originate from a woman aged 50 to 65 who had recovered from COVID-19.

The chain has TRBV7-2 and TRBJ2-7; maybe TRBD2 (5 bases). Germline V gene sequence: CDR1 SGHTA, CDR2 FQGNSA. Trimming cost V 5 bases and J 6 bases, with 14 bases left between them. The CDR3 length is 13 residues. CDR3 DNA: TGTGCCAGCAGCGCCCGGACGGGAAGCGAGCAGTACTTC. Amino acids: CASSARTGSEQYF. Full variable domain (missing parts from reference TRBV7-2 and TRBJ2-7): GAGVSQSPSNKVTEKGKDVELRCDPISGHTALYWYRQSLGQGLEFLIYFQGNSAPDKSGLPSDRFSAERTGGSVSTLTIQRTQQEDSAVYLCASSARTGSEQYFGPGTRLTVT.

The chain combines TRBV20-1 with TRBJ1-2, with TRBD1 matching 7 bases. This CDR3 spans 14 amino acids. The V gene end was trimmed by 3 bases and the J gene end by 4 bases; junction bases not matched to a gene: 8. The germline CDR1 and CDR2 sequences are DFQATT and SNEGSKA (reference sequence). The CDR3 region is CSASAGQTIYGYTF. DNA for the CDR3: TGCAGTGCTAGTGCGGGACAGACTATCTATGGCTACACCTTC.

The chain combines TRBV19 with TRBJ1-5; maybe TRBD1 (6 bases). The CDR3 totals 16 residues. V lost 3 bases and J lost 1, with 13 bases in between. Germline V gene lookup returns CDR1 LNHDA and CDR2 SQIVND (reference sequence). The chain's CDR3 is CASSIMSRGSNQPQHF. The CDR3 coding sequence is TGTGCCAGTAGTATCATGTCGAGGGGGAGCAATCAGCCCCAGCATTTT.

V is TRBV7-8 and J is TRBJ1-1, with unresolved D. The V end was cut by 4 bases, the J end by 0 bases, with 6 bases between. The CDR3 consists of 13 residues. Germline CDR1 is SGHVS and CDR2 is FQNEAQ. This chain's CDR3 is CASSWEVNTEAFF. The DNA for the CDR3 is TGTGCCAGCAGCTGGGAGGTGAACACTGAAGCTTTCTTT.

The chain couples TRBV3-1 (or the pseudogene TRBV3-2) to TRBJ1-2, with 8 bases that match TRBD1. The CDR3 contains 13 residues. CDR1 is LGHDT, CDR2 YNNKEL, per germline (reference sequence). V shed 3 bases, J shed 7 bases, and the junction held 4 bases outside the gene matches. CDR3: CASSHGQGSGYTF. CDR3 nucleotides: TGTGCCAGCAGCCACGGACAGGGTAGTGGCTACACCTTC.

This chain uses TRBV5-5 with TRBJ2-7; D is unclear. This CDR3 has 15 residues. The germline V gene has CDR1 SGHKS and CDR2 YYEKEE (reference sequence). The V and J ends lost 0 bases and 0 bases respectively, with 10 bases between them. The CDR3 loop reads CASSLGGSFSYEQYF. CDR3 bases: TGTGCCAGCAGCTTGGGTGGCAGTTTCTCCTACGAGCAGTACTTC.

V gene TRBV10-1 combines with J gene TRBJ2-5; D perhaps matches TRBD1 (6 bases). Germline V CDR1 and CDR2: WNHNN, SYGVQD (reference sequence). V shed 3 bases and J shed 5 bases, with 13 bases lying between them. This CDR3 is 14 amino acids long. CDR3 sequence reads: CASSEQGLRETQYF. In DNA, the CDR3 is TGCGCCAGCAGTGAACAGGGCCTGCGGGAGACCCAGTACTTC.

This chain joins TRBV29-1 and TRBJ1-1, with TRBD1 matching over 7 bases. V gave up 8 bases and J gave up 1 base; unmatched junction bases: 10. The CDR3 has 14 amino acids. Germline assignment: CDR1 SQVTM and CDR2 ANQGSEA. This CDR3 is CSTLGAGGNTEAFF. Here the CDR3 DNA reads TGCAGCACCCTAGGGGCAGGGGGGAACACTGAAGCTTTCTTT.

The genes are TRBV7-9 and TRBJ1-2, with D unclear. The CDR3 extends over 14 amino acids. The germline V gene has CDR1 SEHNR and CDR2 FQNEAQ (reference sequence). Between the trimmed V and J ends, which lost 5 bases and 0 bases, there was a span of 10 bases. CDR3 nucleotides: TGTGCCAGCAGCCCTCGAGAAACTAACTATGGCTACACCTTC. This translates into CASSPRETNYGYTF.

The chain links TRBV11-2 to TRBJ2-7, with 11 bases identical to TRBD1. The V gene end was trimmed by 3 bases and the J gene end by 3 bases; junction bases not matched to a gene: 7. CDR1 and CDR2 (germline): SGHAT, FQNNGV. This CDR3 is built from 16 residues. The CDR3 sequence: CASSLRPGTGGYEQYF. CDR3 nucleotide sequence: TGTGCCAGCAGCTTGCGCCCCGGGACAGGGGGCTACGAGCAGTACTTC. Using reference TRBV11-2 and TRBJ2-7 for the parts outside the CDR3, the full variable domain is EAGVAQSPRYKIIEKRQSVAFWCNPISGHATLYWYQQILGQGPKLLIQFQNNGVVDDSQLPKDRFSAERLKGVDSTLKIQPAKLEDSAVYLCASSLRPGTGGYEQYFGPGTRLTVT.

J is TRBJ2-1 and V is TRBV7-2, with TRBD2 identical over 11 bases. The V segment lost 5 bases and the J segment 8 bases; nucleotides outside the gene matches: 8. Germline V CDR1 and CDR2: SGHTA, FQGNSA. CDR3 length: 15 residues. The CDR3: CASSTSGSPRYEQFF. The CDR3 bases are TGTGCCAGCAGCACTAGCGGGAGTCCGCGGTATGAGCAGTTCTTC. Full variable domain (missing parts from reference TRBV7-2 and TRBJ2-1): GAGVSQSPSNKVTEKGKDVELRCDPISGHTALYWYRQSLGQGLEFLIYFQGNSAPDKSGLPSDRFSAERTGGSVSTLTIQRTQQEDSAVYLCASSTSGSPRYEQFFGPGTRLTVL.

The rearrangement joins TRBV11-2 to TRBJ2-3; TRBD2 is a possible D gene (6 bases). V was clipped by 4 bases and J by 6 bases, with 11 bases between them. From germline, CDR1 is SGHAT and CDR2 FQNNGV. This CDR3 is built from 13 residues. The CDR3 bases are TGTGCCAGCAGCTACCGACTAGGGGATACGCAGTATTTT. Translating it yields CASSYRLGDTQYF.

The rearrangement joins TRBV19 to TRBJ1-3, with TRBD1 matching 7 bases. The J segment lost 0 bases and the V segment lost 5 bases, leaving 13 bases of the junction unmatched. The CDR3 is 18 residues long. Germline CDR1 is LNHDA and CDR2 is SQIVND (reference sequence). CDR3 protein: CASSSSYQGGSSGNTIYF. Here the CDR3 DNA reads TGTGCCAGTAGTTCTTCCTATCAGGGGGGCTCCTCTGGAAACACCATATATTTT. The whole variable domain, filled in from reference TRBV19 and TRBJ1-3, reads DGGITQSPKYLFRKEGQNVTLSCEQNLNHDAMYWYRQDPGQGLRLIYYSQIVNDFQKGDIAEGYSVSREKKESFPLTVTSAQKNPTAFYLCASSSSYQGGSSGNTIYFGEGSWLTVV.

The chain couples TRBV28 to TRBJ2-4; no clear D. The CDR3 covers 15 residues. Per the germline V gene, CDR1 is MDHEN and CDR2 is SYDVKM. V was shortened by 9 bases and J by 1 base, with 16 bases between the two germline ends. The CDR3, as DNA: TGTGCCAGTAGCCTCGGCGGATCGGCCAAAAACATTCAGTACTTC. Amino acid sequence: CASSLGGSAKNIQYF. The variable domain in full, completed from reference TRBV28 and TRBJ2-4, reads DVKVTQSSRYLVKRTGEKVFLECVQDMDHENMFWYRQDPGLGLRLIYFSYDVKMKEKGDIPEGYSVSREKKERFSLILESASTNQTSMYLCASSLGGSAKNIQYFGAGTRLSVL.

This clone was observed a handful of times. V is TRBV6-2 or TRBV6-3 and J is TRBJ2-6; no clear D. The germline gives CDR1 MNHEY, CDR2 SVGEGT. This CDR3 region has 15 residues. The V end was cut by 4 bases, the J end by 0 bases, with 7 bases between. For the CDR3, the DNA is TGTGCCAGCAGTTCTGACAACTCTGGGGCCAACGTCCTGACTTTC. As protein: CASSSDNSGANVLTF.

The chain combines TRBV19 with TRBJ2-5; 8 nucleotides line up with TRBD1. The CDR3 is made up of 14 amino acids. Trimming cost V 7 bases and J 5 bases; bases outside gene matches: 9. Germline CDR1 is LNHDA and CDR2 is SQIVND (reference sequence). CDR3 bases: TGTGCCAGTACCATGCGGGACAGGCCTGAGACCCAGTACTTC. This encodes CASTMRDRPETQYF.

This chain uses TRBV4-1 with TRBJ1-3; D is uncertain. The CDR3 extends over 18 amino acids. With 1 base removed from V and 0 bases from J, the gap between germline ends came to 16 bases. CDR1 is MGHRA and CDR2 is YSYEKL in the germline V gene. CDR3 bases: TGCGCCAGCAGCCAAGGTACCCTGAGGCGGATCTCTGGAAACACCATATATTTT. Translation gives CASSQGTLRRISGNTIYF.

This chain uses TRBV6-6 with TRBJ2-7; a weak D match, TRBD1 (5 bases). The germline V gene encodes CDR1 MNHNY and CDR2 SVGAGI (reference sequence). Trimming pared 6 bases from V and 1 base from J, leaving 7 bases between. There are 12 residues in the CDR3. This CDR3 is CASRGLSYEQYF. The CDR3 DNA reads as TGTGCCAGCAGGGGGCTTTCCTACGAGCAGTACTTC.

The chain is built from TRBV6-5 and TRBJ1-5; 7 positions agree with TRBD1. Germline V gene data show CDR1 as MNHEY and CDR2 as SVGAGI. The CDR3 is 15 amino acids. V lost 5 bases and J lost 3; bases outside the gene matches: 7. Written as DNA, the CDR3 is TGTGCCAGCAGTCGACAGGGAGTGAACAATCAGCCCCAGCATTTT. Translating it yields CASSRQGVNNQPQHF.

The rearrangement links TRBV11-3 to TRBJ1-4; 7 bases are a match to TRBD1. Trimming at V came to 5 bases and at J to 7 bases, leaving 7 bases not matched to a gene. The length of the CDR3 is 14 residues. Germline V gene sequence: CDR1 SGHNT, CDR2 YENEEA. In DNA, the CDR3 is TGTGCCAGCAGCACCAGGGGGTTCGGTGAAAAACTGTTTTTT. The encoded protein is CASSTRGFGEKLFF.

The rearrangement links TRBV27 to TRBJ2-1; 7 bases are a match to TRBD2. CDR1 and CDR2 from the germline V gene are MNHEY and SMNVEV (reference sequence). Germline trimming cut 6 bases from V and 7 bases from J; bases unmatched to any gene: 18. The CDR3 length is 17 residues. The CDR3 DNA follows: TGTGCCAGCAGCTTTGAAATAATGGGGGGGACTTTGAATGAGCAGTTCTTC. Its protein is CASSFEIMGGTLNEQFF.

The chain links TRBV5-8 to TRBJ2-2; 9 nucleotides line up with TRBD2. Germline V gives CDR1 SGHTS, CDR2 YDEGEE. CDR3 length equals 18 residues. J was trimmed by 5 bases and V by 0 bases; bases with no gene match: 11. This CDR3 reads CASSLGFSGGPTTGELFF. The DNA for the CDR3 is TGTGCCAGCAGCTTGGGTTTTAGCGGGGGCCCAACGACCGGGGAGCTGTTTTTT.

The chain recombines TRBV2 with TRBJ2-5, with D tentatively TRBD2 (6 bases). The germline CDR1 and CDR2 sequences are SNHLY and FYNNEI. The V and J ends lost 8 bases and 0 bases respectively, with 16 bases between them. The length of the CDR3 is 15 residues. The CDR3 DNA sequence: TGTGCCAGCGCCGGGGACTTGGGGTACCAAGAGACCCAGTACTTC. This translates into CASAGDLGYQETQYF.

In DNA form, the CDR3 reads TGTGCCAGCAGTGAAATAAGTCAGGGGCACACTGAAGCTTTCTTT. Protein: CASSEISQGHTEAFF. V gene TRBV25-1 combines with J gene TRBJ1-1; a weak D match, TRBD1 (6 bases). V was shortened by 2 bases and J by 3 bases, with 13 bases between the two germline ends. Per germline, CDR1 MGHDK and CDR2 SYGVNS. The CDR3 spans 15 residues.

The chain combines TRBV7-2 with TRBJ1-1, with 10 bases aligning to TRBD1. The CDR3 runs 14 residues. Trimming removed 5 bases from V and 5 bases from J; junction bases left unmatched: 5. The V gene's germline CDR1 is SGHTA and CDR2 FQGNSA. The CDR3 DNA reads TGTGCCAGCAGCCCCAGGACAGGGGGGACTGAAGCTTTCTTT. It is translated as CASSPRTGGTEAFF.

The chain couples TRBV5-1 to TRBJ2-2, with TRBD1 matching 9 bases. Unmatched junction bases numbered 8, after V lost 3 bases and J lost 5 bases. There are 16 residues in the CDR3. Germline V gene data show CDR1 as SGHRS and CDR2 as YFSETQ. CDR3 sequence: CASSSTDRGRTGELFF. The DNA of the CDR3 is TGCGCCAGCAGCTCGACGGACAGGGGTCGGACCGGGGAGCTGTTTTTT.

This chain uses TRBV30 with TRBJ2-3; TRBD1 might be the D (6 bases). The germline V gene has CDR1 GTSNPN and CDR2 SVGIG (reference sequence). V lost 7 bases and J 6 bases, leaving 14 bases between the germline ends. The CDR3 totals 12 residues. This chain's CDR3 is CALDGQGDTQYF. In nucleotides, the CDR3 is TGTGCCTTGGACGGCCAGGGGGATACGCAGTATTTT.

CDR3 in DNA: TGTGCCAGCAGCCTAAGCCTAGGGACAGGGCAAGAGACCCAGTACTTC. Its protein product is CASSLSLGTGQETQYF. The chain couples TRBV3-1 (or the pseudogene TRBV3-2) to TRBJ2-5; the match to TRBD1 covers 9 bases. The CDR3 sequence is 16 residues long. Germline V lookup: CDR1 LGHDT, CDR2 YNNKEL (reference sequence). After removal of 4 bases from V and 2 bases from J, the junction contained 8 bases not matched to a gene.